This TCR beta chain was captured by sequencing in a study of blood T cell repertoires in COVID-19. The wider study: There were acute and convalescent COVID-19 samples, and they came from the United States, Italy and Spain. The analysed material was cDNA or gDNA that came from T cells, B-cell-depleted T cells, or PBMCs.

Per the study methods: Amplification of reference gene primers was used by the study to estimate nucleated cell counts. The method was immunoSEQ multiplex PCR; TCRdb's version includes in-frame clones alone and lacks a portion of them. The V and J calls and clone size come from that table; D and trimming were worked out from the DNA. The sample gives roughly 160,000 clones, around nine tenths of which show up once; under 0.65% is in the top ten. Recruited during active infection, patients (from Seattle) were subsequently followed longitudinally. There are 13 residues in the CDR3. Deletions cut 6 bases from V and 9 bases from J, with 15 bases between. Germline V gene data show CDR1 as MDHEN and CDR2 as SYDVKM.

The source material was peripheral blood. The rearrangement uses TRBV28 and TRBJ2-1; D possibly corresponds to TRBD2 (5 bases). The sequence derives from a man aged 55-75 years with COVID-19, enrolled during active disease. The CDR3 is CASSLQGGTEQFF. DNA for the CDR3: TGTGCCAGCAGCCTCCAAGGAGGTACTGAGCAGTTCTTC.